A single sample gave rise to the 28 T cell receptor beta chains below, sequenced in a study of blood T cell repertoires in COVID-19. Some clones are missing from TCRdb's copy, which holds only in-frame ones; the method was immunoSEQ multiplex PCR. The sample has just over 80,000 clones, approximately 80% seen once. Material: peripheral blood. The source of these receptors is an elderly man with acute or convalescent COVID-19.

This clone was detected a few times. The rearrangement links TRBV11-2 to TRBJ2-1, with D unclear. Trimming shortened V by 2 bases and J by 6 bases, and 5 bases separated the two germline ends. Looked up from germline, CDR1 is SGHAT and CDR2 is FQNNGV. CDR3 size: 12 residues. CDR3 bases: TGTGCCAGCAGCTTAAACAGCAATGAGCAGTTCTTC. This codes for CASSLNSNEQFF.

The chain is built from TRBV6-5 and TRBJ1-2; 7 positions match TRBD1. There are 15 residues in the CDR3. CDR1 MNHEY and CDR2 SVGAGI come from the germline V gene. V shed 4 bases, J shed 8 bases, and the junction held 13 bases outside the gene matches. The CDR3 bases are TGTGCCAGCAGTTTTTTAGACAGGGCGCGACGGGGCTACACCTTC. Protein: CASSFLDRARRGYTF.

The count of this clone is one. The chain has TRBV6-5 and TRBJ1-2, with 8 positions matching TRBD1. V trimming: 7 bases; J trimming: 6 bases; junction bases outside the gene matches: 13. The CDR3 sequence is 15 residues long. CDR1 and CDR2 from the germline V gene are MNHEY and SVGAGI. The CDR3 region is CASNEGVAGGHGYTF. The CDR3 nucleotides are TGTGCCAGCAACGAGGGGGTGGCAGGGGGCCATGGCTACACCTTC.

This chain uses TRBV10-2 with TRBJ1-6; D is unresolved. The V end was cut by 2 bases, the J end by 0 bases, with 8 bases between. Germline values: CDR1 WSHSY, CDR2 SAAADI. The CDR3 runs 16 residues. The CDR3 reads CASSEVLSSYNSPLHF. CDR3 nucleotides: TGCGCCAGCAGTGAGGTCCTGAGCTCCTATAATTCACCCCTCCACTTT.

The chain has TRBV28 and TRBJ1-4; D remains ambiguous. The CDR3 contains 13 residues. Germline CDR1 and CDR2: MDHEN and SYDVKM. V dropped 6 bases and J dropped 4 bases, with 9 bases sitting between them. CDR3: CASSPTDNEKLFF. As DNA, the CDR3 is TGTGCCAGCAGCCCAACAGATAATGAAAAACTGTTTTTT. Full variable domain (outside the CDR3, taken from reference TRBV28 and TRBJ1-4): DVKVTQSSRYLVKRTGEKVFLECVQDMDHENMFWYRQDPGLGLRLIYFSYDVKMKEKGDIPEGYSVSREKKERFSLILESASTNQTSMYLCASSPTDNEKLFFGSGTQLSVL.

The CDR3 reads CASSHPGGYEQYF. DNA for the CDR3: TGTGCCAGCAGCCATCCAGGGGGCTACGAGCAGTACTTC. This rearrangement joins TRBV4-2 to TRBJ2-7; 7 bases agree with TRBD1. Germline values: CDR1 LGHNA, CDR2 YNFKEQ. The CDR3 totals 13 residues. The V gene end was trimmed by 3 bases and the J gene end by 3 bases; junction bases not matched to a gene: 2.

V usage is TRBV6-5 and J usage is TRBJ1-1, with D hard to call. V lost 2 bases to trimming and J lost 1 base, with 5 bases between them. Per the germline V gene, CDR1 is MNHEY and CDR2 is SVGAGI. The CDR3 covers 13 residues. The CDR3 region is CASSYTGNTEAFF. The CDR3, as DNA: TGTGCCAGCAGTTACACGGGGAACACTGAAGCTTTCTTT.

V gene TRBV27 combines with J gene TRBJ1-6; the D gene is possibly TRBD1 (6 bases). The germline CDR1 and CDR2 sequences are MNHEY and SMNVEV (reference sequence). Trimming cost V 5 bases and J 9 bases, with 26 bases left between them. The CDR3 is 18 amino acids. This chain's CDR3 is CASSRKAPGQSGGSPLHF. CDR3 sequence (DNA): TGTGCCAGCAGTCGGAAAGCTCCGGGACAATCGGGGGGTTCACCCCTCCACTTT.

This chain joins TRBV6-5 and TRBJ1-3; no clear D. Germline V gene sequence: CDR1 MNHEY, CDR2 SVGAGI. The CDR3 has 14 residues. V lost 2 bases to trimming and J lost 0 bases, with 5 bases between them. This CDR3 reads CASSYQVSGNTIYF. CDR3 coding DNA: TGTGCCAGCAGTTACCAGGTCTCTGGAAACACCATATATTTT.

V gene TRBV30 combines with J gene TRBJ2-7, with D perhaps matching TRBD2 (6 bases). The CDR3 is 11 amino acids. In germline, CDR1 is GTSNPN, CDR2 SVGIG (reference sequence). Trimming removed 0 bases at V and 7 bases at J, with 7 bases between. CDR3 residues: CAWSVGGEQYF. Here the CDR3 DNA reads TGTGCCTGGAGTGTTGGGGGGGAGCAGTACTTC.

The chain has TRBV4-1 and TRBJ2-3; D is unresolved. Germline V gene sequence: CDR1 MGHRA, CDR2 YSYEKL. V was cut by 5 bases and J by 5 bases, with 17 bases left in between. This CDR3 is built from 15 residues. CDR3 DNA sequence: TGCGCCAGCAGCTCAAGAGCAATAGCCAGAGATACGCAGTATTTT. It translates to CASSSRAIARDTQYF.

The CDR3 is CASSESRAEHRGYATNEKLFF. DNA for the CDR3: TGCGCCAGCAGTGAGAGTCGGGCAGAGCACAGGGGCTATGCAACTAATGAAAAACTGTTTTTT. The J gene is TRBJ1-4, the V gene TRBV10-2, with 7 bases identical to TRBD1. The germline V gene encodes CDR1 WSHSY and CDR2 SAAADI. Trimming removed 2 bases from V and 0 bases from J; junction bases left unmatched: 18. CDR3 length: 21 amino acids.

This sequence joins TRBV6-5 and TRBJ1-3; no clear D gene. Germline V lookup: CDR1 MNHEY, CDR2 SVGAGI. V was trimmed by 0 bases and J by 10 bases, leaving 13 bases between them. The CDR3 consists of 14 residues. Here the CDR3 DNA reads TGTGCCAGCAGTTACTCGATAGGTCCCGGGACCATATATTTT. Translating gives CASSYSIGPGTIYF.

This sequence joins TRBV5-4 and TRBJ2-1, with D perhaps matching TRBD2 (5 bases). V lost 0 bases, J lost 3 bases, and 7 bases lay in between. CDR1 is SGHNT, CDR2 YYREEE, per germline (reference sequence). This CDR3 is 14 amino acids long. DNA for the CDR3: TGTGCCAGCAGCTTGGTCGGGGTCTACAATGAGCAGTTCTTC. This translates into CASSLVGVYNEQFF. Filled out from reference TRBV5-4 and TRBJ2-1, the complete variable domain reads ETGVTQSPTHLIKTRGQQVTLRCSSQSGHNTVSWYQQALGQGPQFIFQYYREEENGRGNFPPRFSGLQFPNYSSELNVNALELDDSALYLCASSLVGVYNEQFFGPGTRLTVL.

The genes are TRBV27 and TRBJ1-2, with 8 bases aligning to TRBD1. The germline V gene encodes CDR1 MNHEY and CDR2 SMNVEV (reference sequence). The CDR3 contains 16 residues. J gave up 7 bases and V 5 bases, and 15 bases lay outside the gene matches. CDR3 sequence reads: CASSPTRTGYGGGYTF. CDR3 bases: TGTGCCAGCAGTCCCACAAGGACAGGGTATGGGGGTGGCTACACCTTC.

V usage is TRBV18 and J usage is TRBJ1-1, with D possibly TRBD1 on 6 matching bases. Germline CDR1 KGHSH, CDR2 LQKENI. V was shortened by 3 bases and J by 3 bases, with 11 bases between the two germline ends. This CDR3 is 14 amino acids long. The CDR3 nucleotides are TGTGCCAGCTCACCTTATTCAGGGGACACTGAAGCTTTCTTT. Encoded protein: CASSPYSGDTEAFF.

This chain connects TRBV19 to TRBJ1-1, with D possibly TRBD1 on 6 matching bases. V was pared by 0 bases and J by 5 bases, with 10 bases between. The CDR3 totals 14 residues. Germline V gene data show CDR1 as LNHDA and CDR2 as SQIVND (reference sequence). CDR3 sequence: CASSIDQGSTEAFF. Here the CDR3 DNA reads TGTGCCAGTAGTATAGACCAGGGGAGTACTGAAGCTTTCTTT.

The chain uses TRBV7-9 and TRBJ2-2; D is possibly TRBD1 (6 bases). Trimming removed 7 bases from V and 5 bases from J, with 11 bases in between. Germline values: CDR1 SEHNR, CDR2 FQNEAQ (reference sequence). The length of the CDR3 is 13 residues. The CDR3 nucleotides are TGTGCCAGCAACAGGGATCAAACCGGGGAGCTGTTTTTT. This gives the protein CASNRDQTGELFF.

This clone was picked up one time. The V and J genes are TRBV28 and TRBJ1-6; a weak D match, TRBD1 (5 bases). The V end was cut by 6 bases, the J end by 10 bases, with 19 bases between. This CDR3 region has 15 residues. Germline CDR1 MDHEN, CDR2 SYDVKM. The CDR3 protein is CASRGGLFLLSPLHF. The CDR3 nucleotides read TGTGCCAGCAGGGGGGGACTGTTTCTGCTATCACCCCTCCACTTT.

The rearrangement links TRBV5-1 to TRBJ1-1, with D uncertain. This CDR3 comprises 14 residues. Between the trimmed V and J ends, which lost 2 bases and 1 base, there was a span of 9 bases. Germline V gene sequence: CDR1 SGHRS, CDR2 YFSETQ. CDR3: CASSLWQKNTEAFF. The DNA of the CDR3 is TGCGCCAGCAGCTTATGGCAGAAGAACACTGAAGCTTTCTTT.

In its sample, this clone was seen a few times. The V call is TRBV15, the J call TRBJ2-6, with D perhaps matching TRBD1 (6 bases). Trimming took 4 bases from V and 3 from J, leaving 7 bases between them. Germline V gives CDR1 LNHNV, CDR2 YYDKDF (reference sequence). The CDR3 has 14 residues. The CDR3 loop reads CATSTTGGANVLTF. CDR3 coding DNA: TGTGCCACCAGCACGACAGGTGGGGCCAACGTCCTGACTTTC.

The J gene is TRBJ2-3, the V gene TRBV11-1, with a tentative D call TRBD2 (8 bases). Between the trimmed V and J ends, which lost 1 base and 5 bases, there was a span of 16 bases. Germline V gene sequence: CDR1 SGHAT, CDR2 FQDESV (reference sequence). The CDR3 consists of 16 residues. This chain's CDR3 is CASSLVAGQMKDTQYF. DNA of the CDR3: TGTGCCAGCAGCTTAGTAGCGGGACAGATGAAAGATACGCAGTATTTT.

There are many counts of this clone. This sequence joins TRBV7-3 and TRBJ2-5; TRBD2 matches 10 bases. The junction had 9 bases not matched to a gene; V was cut back by 3 bases and J by 5 bases. The germline CDR1 and CDR2 sequences are SGHTA and FQGTGA. CDR3 length equals 16 residues. As DNA, the CDR3 is TGTGCCAGCAGCTTGAAAGCGGGAGGGCCGCGGGAGACCCAGTACTTC. It yields the protein CASSLKAGGPRETQYF. The complete variable domain, with remaining parts taken from reference TRBV7-3 and TRBJ2-5, reads GAGVSQTPSNKVTEKGKYVELRCDPISGHTALYWYRQSLGQGPEFLIYFQGTGAADDSGLPNDRFFAVRPEGSVSTLKIQRTERGDSAVYLCASSLKAGGPRETQYFGPGTRLLVL.

This clone was seen more than once but under ten times. The chain is built from TRBV9 and TRBJ2-7; D may be TRBD2 (5 bases). The V gene lost 4 bases and the J gene lost 2 bases, with 10 bases spanning the gap. Germline-derived CDR1 and CDR2 are SGDLS and YYNGEE. This CDR3 is built from 13 residues. CDR3 in amino acids: CASSYGLTYEQYF. The DNA for the CDR3 is TGTGCCAGCAGCTATGGACTGACCTACGAGCAGTACTTC.

This clone was seen only once. V gene TRBV7-2 combines with J gene TRBJ1-2; 12 bases are a match to TRBD1. V trimming: 5 bases; J trimming: 7 bases; junction bases outside the gene matches: 8. This CDR3 spans 15 amino acids. Looked up from germline, CDR1 is SGHTA and CDR2 is FQGNSA. The CDR3 DNA reads TGTGCCAGCAGCCTCCGGGACAGGGGGCTCCCTGGCTACACCTTC. As protein: CASSLRDRGLPGYTF.

The chain combines TRBV28 with TRBJ1-5, with 7 nucleotides matching TRBD1. The CDR3 has 16 amino acids. Germline CDR1 reads MDHEN; CDR2 reads SYDVKM. The junction had 12 bases not matched to a gene; V was cut back by 3 bases and J by 7 bases. The CDR3 nucleotides are TGTGCCAGCAGTTTTACAGGGGTGGGCCGGTACCAGCCCCAGCATTTT. Translation gives CASSFTGVGRYQPQHF.

The J gene is TRBJ1-5, the V gene TRBV28; D gene uncertain. This CDR3 comprises 15 residues. Germline V CDR1 and CDR2: MDHEN, SYDVKM. V lost 5 bases to trimming and J lost 7 bases, with 18 bases between them. The CDR3 DNA is TGTGCCAGCAGTCAGCGGCAGCTGGGAAGGCAGCCCCAGCATTTT. The encoded protein is CASSQRQLGRQPQHF.

This chain links TRBV5-1 with TRBJ2-3; 10 bases align to TRBD1. The CDR3 totals 14 residues. V was clipped by 4 bases and J by 5 bases; unmatched bases: 4. Looked up from germline, CDR1 is SGHRS and CDR2 is YFSETQ. The DNA for the CDR3 is TGCGCCAGCAGCCACGGGACAGGGGAAGATACGCAGTATTTT. It yields the protein CASSHGTGEDTQYF.